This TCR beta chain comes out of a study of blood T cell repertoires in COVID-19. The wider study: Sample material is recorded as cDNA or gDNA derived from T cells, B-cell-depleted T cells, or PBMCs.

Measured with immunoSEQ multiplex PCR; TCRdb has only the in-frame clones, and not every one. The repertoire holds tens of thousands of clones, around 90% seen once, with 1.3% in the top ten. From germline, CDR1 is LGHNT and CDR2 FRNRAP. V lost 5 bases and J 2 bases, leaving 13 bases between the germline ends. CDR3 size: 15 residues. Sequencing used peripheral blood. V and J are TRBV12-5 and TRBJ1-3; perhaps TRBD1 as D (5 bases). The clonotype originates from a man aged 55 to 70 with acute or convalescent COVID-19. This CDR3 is CASGLPRGAGNTIYF. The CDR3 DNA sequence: TGTGCTAGTGGTCTCCCCCGGGGGGCTGGAAACACCATATATTTT.